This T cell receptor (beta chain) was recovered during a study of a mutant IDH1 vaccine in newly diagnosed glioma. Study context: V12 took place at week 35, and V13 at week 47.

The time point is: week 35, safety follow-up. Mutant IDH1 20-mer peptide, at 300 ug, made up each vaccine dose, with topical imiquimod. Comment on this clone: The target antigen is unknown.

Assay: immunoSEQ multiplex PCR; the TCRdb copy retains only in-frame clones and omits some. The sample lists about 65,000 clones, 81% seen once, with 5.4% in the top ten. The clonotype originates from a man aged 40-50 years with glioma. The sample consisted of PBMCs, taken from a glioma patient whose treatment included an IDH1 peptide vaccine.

The CDR3 sequence is CASSGRGDNYNEQFF. In DNA, the CDR3 is TGCGCCAGCTCGGGACGCGGAGATAACTACAATGAGCAGTTCTTC. The chain links TRBV5-1 to TRBJ2-1; D possibly uses TRBD1 or TRBD2 (5 bases each). CDR3 length: 15 residues. V lost 7 bases, J lost 3 bases, and 17 bases lay in between. From germline, CDR1 is SGHRS and CDR2 YFSETQ.